This T cell receptor (beta chain) was recovered during a study of regulatory T cells in long-lasting Graves disease. Indicated time point: newly diagnosed GD, antithyroid drugs for less than 3 months. RNA from PBMCs was the source of the TCR library. Study-level points and caveats: For persistent Graves' patients, TCR diversity was lower than for newly diagnosed ones. Persistent cases favored TRBV28, TRBJ1-2 and TRBJ2-5.

Researchers made TCR beta libraries by using iRepertoire HTBI primers and running Arm-PCR on CDR3 regions. Source study methods: Across all samples, about 59 TRBV segments and 11 to 15 TRBJ segments were identified. TCRdb fed the multiplex PCR reads into MiXCR, producing one record per CDR3 protein. Here the V and J calls rest on TCRdb's processing, not on the authors' analysis. The sample yields hundreds of thousands of distinct CDR3 sequences, about a sixth seen once. This CDR3 spans 16 amino acids. Germline V gene sequence: CDR1 SGHDN, CDR2 FVKESK. With V trimmed by 4 bases and J by 4 bases, 7 bases remained unmatched. This clonotype was observed at least ten times. The antigen remains unidentified.

This specimen was peripheral blood mononuclear cells (PBMCs), taken at new diagnosis, from a patient treated with antithyroid drugs. This chain uses TRBV14 with TRBJ2-2, with TRBD1 matching 9 bases. This TCR derives from a female donor with Graves disease. CDR3: CASSRGTGRFTGELFF. The CDR3 nucleotides read TGTGCCAGCAGCCGGGGGACAGGGCGGTTCACCGGGGAGCTGTTTTTT. The whole variable domain, filled in from reference TRBV14 and TRBJ2-2, reads EAGVTQFPSHSVIEKGQTVTLRCDPISGHDNLYWYRRVMGKEIKFLLHFVKESKQDESGMPNNRFLAERTGGTYSTLKVQPAELEDSGVYFCASSRGTGRFTGELFFGEGSRLTVL.